A selection of T cell receptor beta chains follows, all from one sample in a study of OX40 agonist ivuxolimab in advanced cancers. TCRdb's copy holds only in-frame clones and misses some; the assay was immunoSEQ multiplex PCR. The sample gives 70,000 or so clones, around 90% of which show up once; 10% is in the top ten. Material: CD4+ or CD8+ T cells sorted from blood, obtained in a trial of the OX40 agonist ivuxolimab. The receptors come from an adult with an advanced solid tumor such as melanoma, head and neck, liver or kidney cancer. Both conserved end residues are part of each CDR3. The D gene is left open where the match is weak. Some rows mark clone size as missing; the rest say once, few, many or name a class of expanded clone.

TRBV18	TRBJ1-2	NA	once	13	TGTGCCAGCTCTCCGGAGCGAGGCTATGGCTACACCTTC	CASSPERGYGYTF
TRBV4-2	TRBJ2-3	NA	once	16	TGTGCCAGCAGCCAAGCGTTGAGCGGGAGCACAGATACGCAGTATTTT	CASSQALSGSTDTQYF
TRBV19	TRBJ1-1	TRBD1	NA	14	TGTGCCAGTAGGCTCAGGGGGCAAGGTACTGAAGCTTTCTTT	CASRLRGQGTEAFF
TRBV7-9	TRBJ2-1	NA	once	14	TGTGCCAGCAGGGGCCCTTCATCGGGGAACCCGCAGTTCTTC	CASRGPSSGNPQFF
TRBV5-1	TRBJ2-7	TRBD2	NA	15	TGCGCCAGCAGCAGGAGGACTAGCGGAAACGCCGAGCAGTACTTC	CASSRRTSGNAEQYF
TRBV5-1	TRBJ2-1	NA	NA	16	TGCGCCAGCAGCCTGGGATGGTCTAGGATTTACAATGAGCAGTTCTTC	CASSLGWSRIYNEQFF
TRBV2	TRBJ2-6	TRBD1	NA	15	TGTGCCAGCAGCGACAGGGGCTCTGGGGCCAACGTCCTGACTTTC	CASSDRGSGANVLTF
TRBV28	TRBJ2-4	NA	NA	13	TGTGCCAGCTGTTACACGGGGGTTACCATTCAGTACTTC	CASCYTGVTIQYF
TRBV5-1	TRBJ2-1	NA	NA	15	TGCGCCAGCAGCGAACCCGGGACAGCGGGCAATGAGCAGTTCTTC	CASSEPGTAGNEQFF
TRBV2	TRBJ2-2	TRBD2	NA	18	TGTGCCAGCAGGAAGGAGTTTGCGGGAGGGCCCAGGACCGGGGAGCTGTTTTTT	CASRKEFAGGPRTGELFF
TRBV7-8	TRBJ2-5	TRBD1	NA	14	TGTGCCAGCAGTTATGGACAGGGCTACGAGACCCAGTACTTC	CASSYGQGYETQYF
TRBV11-1	TRBJ1-4	NA	NA	18	TGTGCCAGCAGCTTACATCTACAGGGAATTGCAACTAATGAAAAACTGTTTTTT	CASSLHLQGIATNEKLFF
TRBV9	TRBJ2-3	NA	once	14	TGTGCCAGCAGCCCCAGGGGAAACACAGATACGCAGTATTTT	CASSPRGNTDTQYF